These 22 T cell receptor beta chains came from one sample sequenced in a study of patients and donors after allogeneic stem cell transplantation (dated by TCRdb to 2019 to 2021). Library prep was done by RT-PCR. Sequencer: NextSeq 550. TCRdb cleaned the public reads at Q25 with fastp, built clones with MiXCR and kept in-frame beta chains. For every CDR3 protein sequence, its rows merge into one entry that carries the most common genes and DNA. Present in this sample are some 150,000 distinct CDR3 sequences, over 35% of which were seen just once. The ten most abundant clones make up roughly 52% of the sample. Sequencing was performed on blood, either unsorted or a sorted T cell fraction (not recorded which). These receptors were obtained from a human donor who was either an allogeneic HSCT recipient or a stem cell or donor lymphocyte infusion donor (not recorded which). It is not recorded whose cells these are; they may come from a transplant donor.

The sample holds many counts of this clonotype. The DNA for the CDR3 is TGTGCCACCAGGAGACAGGGTTGGACTGAAGCTTTCTTT. Protein: CATRRQGWTEAFF. The rearrangement uses TRBV24-1 and TRBJ1-1; 7 bases match TRBD1. The CDR3 extends over 13 amino acids. V lost 7 bases and J lost 5; bases outside the gene matches: 6. The germline V gene encodes CDR1 KGHDR and CDR2 SFDVKD.

V and J are TRBV6-4 and TRBJ2-2; no definite D call. V was trimmed by 5 bases and J by 1 base, leaving 14 bases between them. The CDR3 has 16 amino acids. Germline-derived CDR1 and CDR2 are MRHNA and SNTAGT. The CDR3 is CASSPGPVLNTGELFF. DNA for the CDR3: TGTGCCAGCAGTCCCGGACCCGTACTGAACACCGGGGAGCTGTTTTTT.

This clonotype was seen only a few times. The V gene is TRBV6-5, the J gene TRBJ1-5; D possibly corresponds to TRBD1 (6 bases). The ends were cut back, 6 bases at V and 2 bases at J, with 20 bases in the middle. Germline CDR1 is MNHEY and CDR2 is SVGAGI. CDR3 length: 17 amino acids. Here the CDR3 DNA reads TGTGCCAGCAGCCCCCTCGGGCAGGGGATAGGCAATCAGCCCCAGCATTTT. Protein: CASSPLGQGIGNQPQHF.

The chain employs TRBV24-1 and TRBJ2-5; the D gene is possibly TRBD1 (6 bases). Trimming removed 8 bases at V and 3 bases at J, with 12 bases between. Germline V gives CDR1 KGHDR, CDR2 SFDVKD. This CDR3 comprises 13 residues. CDR3 coding DNA: TGTGCCACCATGGTGGCAGGGGAAGAGACCCAGTACTTC. It is translated as CATMVAGEETQYF.

This clonotype was observed many times. The V and J genes are TRBV6-5 and TRBJ1-3; D not resolved. The CDR3 sequence is 15 residues long. With 0 bases removed from V and 4 bases from J, the gap between germline ends came to 10 bases. The V gene's germline CDR1 is MNHEY and CDR2 SVGAGI. CDR3: CASSYSERNGNTIYF. The CDR3 region has the DNA TGTGCCAGCAGTTACTCGGAGCGGAACGGAAACACCATATATTTT.

This clonotype was counted between two and nine times. The chain combines TRBV6-6 with TRBJ1-1; tentative D call: TRBD1 (5 bases). This CDR3 region has 14 residues. Trimming shortened V by 8 bases and J by 1 base, and 14 bases separated the two germline ends. The germline V gene has CDR1 MNHNY and CDR2 SVGAGI (reference sequence). The CDR3 DNA reads as TGTGCCAGCGGACCGACAGCAAGGAACACTGAAGCTTTCTTT. It encodes CASGPTARNTEAFF.

This chain connects TRBV27 to TRBJ1-5; 10 nucleotides align to TRBD1. Germline lookup yields CDR1 MNHEY and CDR2 SMNVEV (reference sequence). V shed 4 bases and J 7 bases; nucleotides not matched to a gene: 4. CDR3 length: 14 amino acids. This chain's CDR3 is CASSSPGQGQPQHF. CDR3 DNA sequence: TGTGCCAGCAGTTCTCCGGGACAGGGGCAGCCCCAGCATTTT.

The J gene is TRBJ1-1, the V gene TRBV6-2 or TRBV6-3, with unresolved D. The CDR3 sequence is 12 residues long. Germline CDR1 reads MNHEY; CDR2 reads SVGEGT. Trimming shortened V by 6 bases and J by 8 bases, and 13 bases separated the two germline ends. CDR3 sequence (DNA): TGTGCCAGCAGCTCAGGAGTCGGGGAAGCTTTCTTT. Translating it yields CASSSGVGEAFF.

The chain carries TRBV27 and TRBJ2-2; 10 nucleotides agree with TRBD2. This CDR3 region has 16 residues. J gave up 6 bases and V 3 bases, and 7 bases lay outside the gene matches. Germline loops: CDR1 MNHEY, CDR2 SMNVEV (reference sequence). CDR3 region: CASSLQGLAIPGELFF. Written as DNA, the CDR3 is TGTGCCAGCAGTTTGCAGGGACTAGCGATACCCGGGGAGCTGTTTTTT.

The rearrangement links TRBV9 to TRBJ1-6; possible D gene TRBD1, 5 bases. Trimming pared 3 bases from V and 6 bases from J, leaving 10 bases between. There are 14 residues in the CDR3. The germline V gene has CDR1 SGDLS and CDR2 YYNGEE. CDR3 coding DNA: TGTGCCAGCAGCGCGCAGGGAGGTAATTCACCCCTCCACTTT. Translated, it gives CASSAQGGNSPLHF. Drawing the rest from reference TRBV9 and TRBJ1-6, the complete variable domain is DSGVTQTPKHLITATGQRVTLRCSPRSGDLSVYWYQQSLDQGLQFLIQYYNGEERAKGNILERFSAQQFPDLHSELNLSSLELGDSALYFCASSAQGGNSPLHFGNGTRLTVT.

This clonotype was counted a few times. The chain carries TRBV6-5 and TRBJ2-3; 8 nucleotides align to TRBD1. The CDR3 is made up of 15 amino acids. CDR1 MNHEY and CDR2 SVGAGI come from the germline V gene. Germline trimming cut 6 bases from V and 4 bases from J; bases unmatched to any gene: 9. This chain's CDR3 is CASSSGGARSDTQYF. In nucleotides, the CDR3 is TGTGCCAGCAGCTCAGGGGGCGCGAGATCAGATACGCAGTATTTT.

The rearrangement links TRBV6-4 to TRBJ1-1; tentative D call: TRBD1 (5 bases). There are 11 residues in the CDR3. V gave up 4 bases and J gave up 8 bases, with 8 bases separating them. Germline V gives CDR1 MRHNA, CDR2 SNTAGT. CDR3 DNA sequence: TGTGCCAGCAGTGTGGCAGGGGAAGCTTTCTTT. Its protein is CASSVAGEAFF.

This clonotype has just a few counts. This sequence joins TRBV29-1 and TRBJ1-2, with D possibly being TRBD1 (5 bases). CDR1 and CDR2 (germline): SQVTM, ANQGSEA. The CDR3 extends over 13 amino acids. The V end was cut by 6 bases, the J end by 2 bases, with 13 bases between. The CDR3 here is CSVLYGDNYGYTF. As DNA, the CDR3 is TGCAGCGTATTGTATGGGGACAACTATGGCTACACCTTC.

V gene TRBV6-5 combines with J gene TRBJ1-6; D remains unclear. Germline V lookup: CDR1 MNHEY, CDR2 SVGAGI. There are 14 residues in the CDR3. V lost 6 bases and J lost 5, with 11 bases in between. CDR3 nucleotides: TGTGCCAGCAGGCTAGGTCCAGATAATTCACCCCTCCACTTT. This gives the protein CASRLGPDNSPLHF.

A few counts support this clonotype. CDR3 DNA: TGTGCCAGCAGTTACTCGAGGAGAAATGGCTACACCTTC. As protein: CASSYSRRNGYTF. This chain uses TRBV6-2 or TRBV6-3 with TRBJ1-2; no clear D. CDR1 and CDR2 (germline): MNHEY, SVGEGT. V lost 0 bases and J 6 bases, leaving 8 bases between the germline ends. The CDR3 is made up of 13 amino acids.

The chain recombines TRBV9 with TRBJ1-3; D ambiguous. The CDR3 sequence is 14 residues long. Germline loops: CDR1 SGDLS, CDR2 YYNGEE. V was trimmed by 4 bases and J by 3 bases, leaving 11 bases between them. CDR3 loop: CASSPGSLGNTIYF. The CDR3 DNA sequence: TGTGCCAGCAGCCCCGGGAGCCTTGGAAACACCATATATTTT.

This clonotype was counted between two and nine times. This sequence joins TRBV6-6 and TRBJ1-5, with 9 bases lining up with TRBD1. In germline, CDR1 is MNHNY, CDR2 SVGAGI (reference sequence). J lost 4 bases, V lost 2 bases, and 3 bases had no gene match. The CDR3 extends over 15 amino acids. The CDR3 coding sequence is TGTGCCAGCAGTTACGTAGACAGGGGGAATCAGCCCCAGCATTTT. As protein: CASSYVDRGNQPQHF.

This clonotype showed up just a few times. This chain joins TRBV12-3 or TRBV12-4 and TRBJ1-2; D is unclear. The V end was cut by 0 bases, the J end by 4 bases, with 9 bases between. The CDR3 is 14 residues long. CDR3: CASSLAPRFYGYTF. CDR3 DNA sequence: TGTGCCAGCAGTTTAGCGCCCAGGTTCTATGGCTACACCTTC.

The chain couples TRBV29-1 to TRBJ2-5, with unresolved D. This CDR3 has 13 amino acids. In germline, CDR1 is SQVTM, CDR2 ANQGSEA. Trimming left V 4 bases short and J 1 base short, with 10 bases between. CDR3 DNA sequence: TGCAGCGTTGGTAAAGGATCCCAAGAGACCCAGTACTTC. Amino acids: CSVGKGSQETQYF.

CDR3 sequence reads: CASSEPGATDTQYF. The CDR3 region has the DNA TGTGCCAGCAGCGAACCGGGAGCCACAGATACGCAGTATTTT. The chain joins TRBV12-3 or TRBV12-4 to TRBJ2-3; maybe TRBD2 (6 bases). This CDR3 spans 14 amino acids. V lost 6 bases and J 2 bases, leaving 12 bases between the germline ends.

The V call is TRBV20-1, the J call TRBJ1-1, with a possible D match to TRBD1 (6 bases). The CDR3 loop spans 13 amino acids. Per germline, CDR1 DFQATT and CDR2 SNEGSKA (reference sequence). Trimming shortened V by 6 bases and J by 2 bases, and 13 bases separated the two germline ends. CDR3 sequence reads: CSAPGTPNTEAFF. CDR3 coding DNA: TGCAGTGCGCCTGGGACACCCAACACTGAAGCTTTCTTT.

This clonotype was picked up a small number of times. J is TRBJ1-1 and V is TRBV5-1; TRBD1 might be the D (5 bases). The CDR3 is 19 amino acids. The germline V and J ends were trimmed by 4 bases and 1 base, with 26 bases remaining between them. Germline loops: CDR1 SGHRS, CDR2 YFSETQ. The CDR3 here is CASSPPSWGSSSENTEAFF. DNA for the CDR3: TGCGCCAGCAGCCCGCCCAGTTGGGGGAGCAGCTCAGAGAACACTGAAGCTTTCTTT.